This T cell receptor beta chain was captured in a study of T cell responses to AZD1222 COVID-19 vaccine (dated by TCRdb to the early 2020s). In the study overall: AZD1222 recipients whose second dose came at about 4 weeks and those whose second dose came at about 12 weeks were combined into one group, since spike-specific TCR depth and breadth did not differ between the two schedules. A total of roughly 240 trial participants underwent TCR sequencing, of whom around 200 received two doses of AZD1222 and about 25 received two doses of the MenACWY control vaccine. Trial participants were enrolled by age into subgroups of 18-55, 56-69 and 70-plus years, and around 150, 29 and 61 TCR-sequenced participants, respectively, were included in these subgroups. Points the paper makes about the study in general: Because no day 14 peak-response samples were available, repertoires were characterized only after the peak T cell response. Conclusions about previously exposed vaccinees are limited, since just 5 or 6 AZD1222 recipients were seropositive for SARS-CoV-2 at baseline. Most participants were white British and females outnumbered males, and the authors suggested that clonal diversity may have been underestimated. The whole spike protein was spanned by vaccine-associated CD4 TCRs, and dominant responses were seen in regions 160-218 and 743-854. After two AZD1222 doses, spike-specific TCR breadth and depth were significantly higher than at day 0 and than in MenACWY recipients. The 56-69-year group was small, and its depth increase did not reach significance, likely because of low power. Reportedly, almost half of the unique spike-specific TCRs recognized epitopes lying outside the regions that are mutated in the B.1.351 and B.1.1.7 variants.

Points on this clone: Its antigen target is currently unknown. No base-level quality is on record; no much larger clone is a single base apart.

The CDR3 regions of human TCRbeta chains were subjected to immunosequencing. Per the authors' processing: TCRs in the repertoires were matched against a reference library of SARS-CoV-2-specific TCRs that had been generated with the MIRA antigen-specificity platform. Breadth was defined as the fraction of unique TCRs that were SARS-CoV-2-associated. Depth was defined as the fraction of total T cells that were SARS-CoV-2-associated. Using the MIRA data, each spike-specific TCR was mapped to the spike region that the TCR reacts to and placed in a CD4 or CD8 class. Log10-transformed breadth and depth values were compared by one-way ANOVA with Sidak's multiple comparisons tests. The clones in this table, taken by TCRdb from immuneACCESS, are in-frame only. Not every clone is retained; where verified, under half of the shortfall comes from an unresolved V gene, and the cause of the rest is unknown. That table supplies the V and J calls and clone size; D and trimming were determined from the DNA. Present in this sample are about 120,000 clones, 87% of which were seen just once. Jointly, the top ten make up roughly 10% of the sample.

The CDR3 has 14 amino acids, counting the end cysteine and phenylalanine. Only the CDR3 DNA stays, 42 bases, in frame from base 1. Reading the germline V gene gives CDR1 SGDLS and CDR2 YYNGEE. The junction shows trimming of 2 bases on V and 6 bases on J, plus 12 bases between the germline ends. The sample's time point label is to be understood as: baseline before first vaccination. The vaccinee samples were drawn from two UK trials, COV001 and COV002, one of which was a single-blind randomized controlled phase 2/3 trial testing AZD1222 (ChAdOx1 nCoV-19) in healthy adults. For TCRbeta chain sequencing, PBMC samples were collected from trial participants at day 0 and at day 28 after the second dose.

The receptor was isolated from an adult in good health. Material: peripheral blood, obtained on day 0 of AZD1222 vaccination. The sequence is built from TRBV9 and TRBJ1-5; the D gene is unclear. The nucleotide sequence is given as TGTGCCAGCAGCGTGGAGAGGGAGGGTCAGCCCCAGCATTTT. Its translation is CASSVEREGQPQHF. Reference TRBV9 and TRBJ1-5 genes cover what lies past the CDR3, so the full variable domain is DSGVTQTPKHLITATGQRVTLRCSPRSGDLSVYWYQQSLDQGLQFLIQYYNGEERAKGNILERFSAQQFPDLHSELNLSSLELGDSALYFCASSVEREGQPQHFGDGTRLSIL.